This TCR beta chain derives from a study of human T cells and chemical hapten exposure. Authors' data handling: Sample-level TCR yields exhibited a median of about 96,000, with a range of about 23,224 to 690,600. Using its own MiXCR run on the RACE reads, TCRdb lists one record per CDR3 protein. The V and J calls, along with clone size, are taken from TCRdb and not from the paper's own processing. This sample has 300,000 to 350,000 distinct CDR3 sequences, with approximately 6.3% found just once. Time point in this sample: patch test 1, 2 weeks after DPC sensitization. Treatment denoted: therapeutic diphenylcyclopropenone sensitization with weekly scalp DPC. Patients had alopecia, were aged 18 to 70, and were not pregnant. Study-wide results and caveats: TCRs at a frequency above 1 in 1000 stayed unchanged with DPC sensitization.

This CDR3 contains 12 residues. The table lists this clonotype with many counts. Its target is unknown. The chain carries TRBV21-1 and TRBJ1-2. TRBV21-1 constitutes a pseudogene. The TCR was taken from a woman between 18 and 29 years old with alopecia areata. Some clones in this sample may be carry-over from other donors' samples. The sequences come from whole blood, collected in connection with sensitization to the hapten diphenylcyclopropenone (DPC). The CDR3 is CASRGCGYGYTF. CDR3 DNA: TGTGCCAGCAGGGGGTGCGGCTATGGCTACACCTTC.